Shown below are 6 T cell receptor beta chains from a single sample sequenced in a study of chemoradiotherapy in HPV16-positive cancers. Assay: immunoSEQ multiplex PCR; the TCRdb copy retains only in-frame clones and omits some. The sample contains 4,000 or so clones, around 73% of which appear only once. This specimen was tumor tissue, taken from a patient who underwent chemoradiotherapy. The receptors shown here come from a human donor with HPV-associated anogenital cancer.

In its sample, this clone was seen a few times. This chain joins TRBV19 and TRBJ2-2, with D possibly TRBD1 on 5 matching bases. Trimming took 3 bases from V and 2 from J, leaving 10 bases between them. The CDR3 covers 15 residues. CDR1 is LNHDA, CDR2 SQIVND, per germline (reference sequence). The CDR3 loop is CASSILTANTGELFF. The CDR3 region has the DNA TGTGCCAGTAGTATCCTGACAGCTAACACCGGGGAGCTGTTTTTT.

The gene calls are TRBV14 and TRBJ2-3; 9 bases are shared with TRBD2. The CDR3 runs to 15 residues. Trimming at V came to 4 bases and at J to 2 bases, leaving 4 bases not matched to a gene. Germline V lookup: CDR1 SGHDN, CDR2 FVKESK. The CDR3 sequence: CASSPGTSNTDTQYF. CDR3 coding DNA: TGTGCCAGCAGCCCTGGGACTAGCAACACAGATACGCAGTATTTT.

The rearrangement joins TRBV7-9 to TRBJ1-2; unclear D gene. CDR3 size: 13 residues. Germline lookup yields CDR1 SEHNR and CDR2 FQNEAQ (reference sequence). The V gene lost 4 bases and the J gene lost 8 bases, with 14 bases spanning the gap. The CDR3 sequence is CASSSTVFGGYTF. CDR3 nucleotide sequence: TGTGCCAGCAGCTCAACAGTATTTGGAGGCTACACCTTC.

V gene TRBV7-9 combines with J gene TRBJ2-7; TRBD2 agrees at 10 bases. Trimming cost V 0 bases and J 13 bases; bases outside gene matches: 18. The CDR3 length is 17 residues. CDR1 and CDR2 from the germline V gene are SEHNR and FQNEAQ (reference sequence). CDR3 sequence: CASSLALLAGALTSEYF. The CDR3 DNA is TGTGCCAGCAGCTTAGCGCTTCTAGCGGGAGCGCTAACTTCAGAATACTTC.

The CDR3 spells CASSGVAGGQETQYF. The CDR3 DNA reads TGTGCCAGCAGTGGGGTAGCGGGGGGGCAAGAGACCCAGTACTTC. The chain carries TRBV6-1 and TRBJ2-5; 11 nucleotides align to TRBD2. Trimming took 4 bases from V and 2 from J; bases not matched to a gene: 3. The CDR3 sequence is 15 residues long. In germline, CDR1 is MNHNS, CDR2 SASEGT.

This clone occurred once. The chain couples TRBV7-8 to TRBJ2-5, with D uncertain. The J call may be in error: the DNA end matches TRBJ2-7 better. CDR1 SGHVS and CDR2 FQNEAQ come from the germline V gene. CDR3 length: 15 amino acids. CDR3 DNA: TGTGCCAGCAGCCCCGCTACGAGCAGCTCCTACGAGCAGTACTTC. It codes for CASSPATSSSYEQYF.